One sample yielded the 30 T cell receptor beta chains listed below, sequenced in a study of T-cell memory formation after mild COVID-19. TCRdb re-called the 5' RACE reads with MiXCR, one entry per CDR3 protein. Of 180,000 or so distinct CDR3 sequences in the sample, about 9.9% are singletons; the top ten hold about 3.8%. The sequenced sample was PBMCs or a T cell subset sorted from them (not recorded which). All receptors derive from a man younger than 35 who had mild COVID-19 (a few samples of this study predate the infection). Cell type and time point are not known.

In its sample, this clonotype was seen a few times. The chain links TRBV12-3 or TRBV12-4 to TRBJ2-3; D ambiguous. V was trimmed by 8 bases and J by 8 bases, leaving 11 bases between them. The CDR3 loop spans 11 amino acids. DNA for the CDR3: TGTGCCAGCCGCGACTCCTTTACGCAGTATTTT. It translates to CASRDSFTQYF.

There are a few counts of this clonotype. V is TRBV11-2 and J is TRBJ2-5; 11 bases align to TRBD2. The CDR3 has 14 amino acids. Germline V lookup: CDR1 SGHAT, CDR2 FQNNGV. V was clipped by 10 bases and J by 5 bases; unmatched bases: 9. CDR3 nucleotide sequence: TGTGCCACTCAACTAGCGGGGGCCGGGGAGACCCAGTACTTC. Its translation: CATQLAGAGETQYF.

This clonotype was picked up a small number of times. The CDR3 region has the DNA TGCAGTGCTAGGGCAACCAGCCGGGAGACCCAGTACTTC. Its translation is CSARATSRETQYF. V is TRBV20-1 and J is TRBJ2-5; D remains ambiguous. Germline V gene data show CDR1 as DFQATT and CDR2 as SNEGSKA (reference sequence). This CDR3 is built from 13 residues. Trimming left V 3 bases short and J 5 bases short, with 13 bases between.

V gene TRBV7-2 combines with J gene TRBJ1-3; the D gene is possibly TRBD1 (5 bases). The CDR3 extends over 15 amino acids. The V end lost 4 bases, the J end lost 9 bases, and 19 bases lay between the germline ends. Germline V CDR1 and CDR2: SGHTA, FQGNSA. The CDR3, as DNA: TGTGCCAGCAGCTCGGCCCGGGCTCCGGGGGTCACCATATATTTT. It is translated as CASSSARAPGVTIYF.

This clonotype appeared a few times. V is TRBV7-2 and J is TRBJ2-7; possible D gene TRBD2, 5 bases. The CDR3 covers 15 residues. CDR1 and CDR2 from the germline V gene are SGHTA and FQGNSA. Trimming stripped 1 base from V and 4 bases from J, with 14 bases between. The CDR3 reads CASSLGLPGRYEQYV. As DNA, the CDR3 is TGTGCCAGCAGCTTAGGATTGCCGGGGAGATACGAGCAGTACGTC.

The chain links TRBV5-1 to TRBJ2-2; no reliable D call. Trimming removed 1 base at V and 0 bases at J, with 7 bases between. This CDR3 is 15 amino acids long. Germline loops: CDR1 SGHRS, CDR2 YFSETQ. The CDR3 protein is CASSLQPSNTGELFF. CDR3 nucleotides: TGCGCCAGCAGCTTGCAACCTTCGAACACCGGGGAGCTGTTTTTT.

V gene TRBV5-6 combines with J gene TRBJ2-5, with D perhaps given as TRBD1 or TRBD2 (6 bases each). Trimming stripped 1 base from V and 7 bases from J, with 11 bases between. Germline loops: CDR1 SGHDT, CDR2 YYEEEE. This CDR3 is built from 13 residues. CDR3 sequence reads: CASSLRGETTQYF. The CDR3 DNA is TGTGCCAGCAGCTTGAGGGGGGAGACGACCCAGTACTTC.

CDR3 DNA: TGCGCCAGCAGCCATGATAGTCCAGATACGCAGTATTTT. Protein sequence: CASSHDSPDTQYF. The gene calls are TRBV4-3 and TRBJ2-3; no reliable D call. Per germline, CDR1 LGHNA and CDR2 YSLEER. CDR3 length: 13 residues. Trimming took 3 bases from V and 4 from J, leaving 8 bases between them.

This clonotype showed up many times. V and J are TRBV7-6 and TRBJ1-1; 7 bases map to TRBD1. Per the germline V gene, CDR1 is SGHVS and CDR2 is FNYEAQ. The length of the CDR3 is 15 residues. Losses at the gene ends were 4 bases for V and 0 bases for J; bases not matched to a gene: 5. The CDR3 spells CASSSRQGMNTEAFF. The CDR3 coding sequence is TGTGCCAGCAGCTCCAGACAGGGTATGAACACTGAAGCTTTCTTT.

There are a few counts of this clonotype. The J gene is TRBJ1-2, the V gene TRBV29-1; TRBD1 is a possible D gene (5 bases). Trimming shortened V by 1 base and J by 3 bases, and 9 bases separated the two germline ends. Germline CDR1 is SQVTM and CDR2 is ANQGSEA. This CDR3 has 13 amino acids. As DNA, the CDR3 is TGCAGCGTTGAAGGGACAACCGACTATGGCTACACCTTC. It yields the protein CSVEGTTDYGYTF.

This clonotype was observed a handful of times. The chain couples TRBV14 to TRBJ2-7, with a weak D call TRBD1 (5 bases). The CDR3 runs to 16 residues. With 2 bases removed from V and 2 bases from J, the gap between germline ends came to 16 bases. Looked up from germline, CDR1 is SGHDN and CDR2 is FVKESK. The CDR3 here is CASSQPQGSGTYEQYF. The CDR3 DNA reads TGTGCCAGCAGCCAACCCCAGGGTAGTGGGACCTACGAGCAGTACTTC.

The chain links TRBV6-2 or TRBV6-3 to TRBJ1-2; D remains unclear. Trimming took off 0 bases at V and 6 bases at J, with 8 bases between the two ends. The CDR3 extends over 13 amino acids. Germline-derived CDR1 and CDR2 are MNHEY and SVGEGT. The CDR3 region has the DNA TGTGCCAGCAGTTACTCTTTCCCCGATGGCTACACCTTC. Its protein product is CASSYSFPDGYTF.

This clonotype was seen a handful of times. This chain connects TRBV15 to TRBJ1-2, with D maybe TRBD1 (5 bases). The V end lost 3 bases, the J end lost 8 bases, and 10 bases lay between the germline ends. This CDR3 is built from 12 residues. Looked up from germline, CDR1 is LNHNV and CDR2 is YYDKDF (reference sequence). CDR3 sequence (DNA): TGTGCCACCAGCAGTCAGGGAGGCGGCTACACCTTC. Its protein is CATSSQGGGYTF. Together with reference TRBV15 and TRBJ1-2, the CDR3 gives the full variable domain: DAMVIQNPRYQVTQFGKPVTLSCSQTLNHNVMYWYQQKSSQAPKLLFHYYDKDFNNEADTPDNFQSRRPNTSFCFLDIRSPGLGDTAMYLCATSSQGGGYTFGSGTRLTVV.

The genes are TRBV7-9 and TRBJ2-1; possibly TRBD2 for D (5 bases). Looked up from germline, CDR1 is SEHNR and CDR2 is FQNEAQ (reference sequence). V lost 8 bases to trimming and J lost 4 bases, with 9 bases between them. The CDR3 has 12 amino acids. In nucleotides, the CDR3 is TGTGCCAGCGCGGGCGAGTACAATGAGCAGTTCTTC. Amino acid sequence: CASAGEYNEQFF.

V is TRBV20-1 and J is TRBJ2-2; possibly TRBD1 for D (6 bases). Germline V gene lookup returns CDR1 DFQATT and CDR2 SNEGSKA (reference sequence). The CDR3 covers 14 residues. V shed 0 bases and J shed 1 base, with 6 bases lying between them. The CDR3: CSAREGQNTGELFF. DNA for the CDR3: TGCAGTGCTAGAGAGGGACAGAACACCGGGGAGCTGTTTTTT.

This clonotype was picked up a small number of times. The chain is built from TRBV4-1 and TRBJ1-6; tentative D call: TRBD1 (6 bases). Germline V gene lookup returns CDR1 MGHRA and CDR2 YSYEKL. The CDR3 sequence is 17 residues long. V was shortened by 3 bases and J by 6 bases, with 18 bases between the two germline ends. The CDR3, as DNA: TGCGCCAGCAGCCATCCCGAGCGGGGGCCACTTAATTCACCCCTCCACTTT. This gives the protein CASSHPERGPLNSPLHF.

This clonotype was seen a few times. The chain couples TRBV10-3 to TRBJ2-7; D remains ambiguous. The CDR3 sequence is 13 residues long. Germline V gene data show CDR1 as ENHRY and CDR2 as SYGVKD. Between the trimmed V and J ends, which lost 0 bases and 5 bases, there was a span of 8 bases. CDR3 in DNA: TGTGCCATCAGTGAGTCTATTAGGGACGAGCAGTACGTC. Protein product: CAISESIRDEQYV.

The chain employs TRBV5-6 and TRBJ2-7; 10 positions match TRBD1. Per germline, CDR1 SGHDT and CDR2 YYEEEE. The V gene end was trimmed by 4 bases and the J gene end by 7 bases; junction bases not matched to a gene: 5. This CDR3 has 13 amino acids. CDR3 sequence: CASSRQGAREQYF. In DNA form, the CDR3 reads TGTGCCAGCAGCCGACAGGGGGCGCGAGAGCAGTACTTC.

This clonotype was counted ten times or more. This sequence joins TRBV4-1 and TRBJ2-3; TRBD1 is a possible D gene (5 bases). This CDR3 comprises 13 residues. The V end was cut by 7 bases, the J end by 0 bases, with 8 bases between. Per germline, CDR1 MGHRA and CDR2 YSYEKL. Written as DNA, the CDR3 is TGCGCCAGCAAAGGGGTTAGCACAGATACGCAGTATTTT. Its protein product is CASKGVSTDTQYF.

This clonotype appeared many times. The genes are TRBV18 and TRBJ2-7; D gene uncertain. This CDR3 has 13 amino acids. Germline CDR1 is KGHSH and CDR2 is LQKENI. Trimming pared 5 bases from V and 0 bases from J, leaving 8 bases between. For the CDR3, the DNA is TGTGCCAGCTCATCGCCGAACTCCTACGAGCAGTACGTC. It yields the protein CASSSPNSYEQYV.

There are a few counts of this clonotype. The chain couples TRBV29-1 to TRBJ2-3; 7 bases are shared with TRBD1. The CDR3 runs to 13 residues. V gave up 7 bases and J gave up 0 bases; unmatched junction bases: 4. Germline V gene data show CDR1 as SQVTM and CDR2 as ANQGSEA. CDR3 loop: CSGGQESTDTQYF. DNA for the CDR3: TGCAGCGGCGGACAGGAGAGCACAGATACGCAGTATTTT.

V and J are TRBV11-3 and TRBJ2-2; D may be TRBD2 (5 bases). The V end lost 5 bases, the J end lost 7 bases, and 8 bases lay between the germline ends. CDR3 length: 12 amino acids. The germline V gene encodes CDR1 SGHNT and CDR2 YENEEA. DNA of the CDR3: TGTGCCAGCAGCGCCCGGGACGGGGAGCTGTTTTTT. This codes for CASSARDGELFF.

The J gene is TRBJ2-5, the V gene TRBV28; TRBD1 is a possible D gene (5 bases). V was clipped by 6 bases and J by 0 bases, with 11 bases between them. Germline V gene sequence: CDR1 MDHEN, CDR2 SYDVKM. The CDR3 has 14 residues. This CDR3 reads CASRETGNQETQYF. CDR3 DNA sequence: TGTGCCAGCAGGGAAACAGGAAACCAAGAGACCCAGTACTTC.

This sequence joins TRBV4-3 and TRBJ2-7; 10 positions match TRBD1. The germline V gene has CDR1 LGHNA and CDR2 YSLEER. V lost 1 base and J lost 5; bases outside the gene matches: 14. The CDR3 has 18 amino acids. CDR3 DNA: TGCGCCAGCAGCCAAGTACTCGCCGGGACAGGGGTTCCTAACGAGCAGTACTTC. This sequence encodes CASSQVLAGTGVPNEQYF.

This chain links TRBV7-2 with TRBJ2-7, with D unresolved. The V end lost 2 bases, the J end lost 2 bases, and 16 bases lay between the germline ends. There are 16 residues in the CDR3. The germline V gene encodes CDR1 SGHTA and CDR2 FQGNSA. This chain's CDR3 is CASSLRLLGSTYEQYV. The DNA of the CDR3 is TGTGCCAGCAGCTTAAGGCTACTGGGCAGTACCTACGAGCAGTACGTC.

This clonotype was found a few times. V gene TRBV5-4 combines with J gene TRBJ1-5; no clear D gene. V was trimmed by 4 bases and J by 3 bases, leaving 8 bases between them. The CDR3 extends over 13 amino acids. Germline CDR1 is SGHNT and CDR2 is YYREEE (reference sequence). As DNA, the CDR3 is TGTGCCAGCAGCACTCGCCCCAATCAGCCCCAGCATTTT. Translating it yields CASSTRPNQPQHF.

This clonotype has only a few counts. In DNA, the CDR3 is TGCAGTGCTAGAGATCCCGGACAGGGGTACGAGCAGTACTTC. Its protein product is CSARDPGQGYEQYF. The chain combines TRBV20-1 with TRBJ2-7; 9 positions agree with TRBD1. CDR3 length equals 14 residues. Germline V gives CDR1 DFQATT, CDR2 SNEGSKA (reference sequence). Losses at the gene ends were 0 bases for V and 4 bases for J; bases not matched to a gene: 4.

Regarding this clonotype: One end of the junction is discordant with germline, which a read error may explain. The chain joins TRBV2 to TRBJ1-2; D gene uncertain. Germline-derived CDR1 and CDR2 are SNHLY and FYNNEI. The CDR3 is 13 amino acids. The CDR3 spells CASSEGPRYGYTF. The CDR3, as DNA: TGTGCCAGCAGTGAAGGACCGCGCTATGGCTACACATTC.

The chain carries TRBV29-1 and TRBJ1-2; possible D gene TRBD1, 5 bases. The V end was cut by 4 bases, the J end by 3 bases, with 6 bases between. Germline V lookup: CDR1 SQVTM, CDR2 ANQGSEA. The CDR3 consists of 11 residues. CDR3 loop: CSVGDHYGYTF. The CDR3 nucleotides read TGCAGCGTTGGGGACCACTATGGCTACACCTTC. Using reference TRBV29-1 and TRBJ1-2 for the parts outside the CDR3, the full variable domain is SAVISQKPSRDICQRGTSLTIQCQVDSQVTMMFWYRQQPGQSLTLIATANQGSEATYESGFVIDKFPISRPNLTFSTLTVSNMSPEDSSIYLCSVGDHYGYTFGSGTRLTVV.

This clonotype was picked up a small number of times. The chain couples TRBV29-1 to TRBJ2-5; D is perhaps TRBD1 (6 bases). There are 15 residues in the CDR3. V lost 6 bases and J 5 bases, leaving 22 bases between the germline ends. Per the germline V gene, CDR1 is SQVTM and CDR2 is ANQGSEA. The CDR3: CSVEIQRGILETQYF. The CDR3 DNA sequence: TGCAGCGTCGAGATTCAGAGGGGGATTCTGGAGACCCAGTACTTC.